These T cell receptor beta chains were read from a single sample in a study of blood T cells in healthy people across ages. Each CDR3 protein is one row after TCRdb ran MiXCR on the 5' RACE reads. The table includes 630,000 or so distinct CDR3 sequences, about 30% detected once. Sequenced sample: blood. The receptors here all came from a woman older than 75 in good health. CDR3s include the opening cysteine and the closing phenylalanine or tryptophan. The D gene is left open where the match is weak. A clone size is listed for some rows: how often the clone was seen (once, few, many), or a class if it is expanded.

CDR3 DNA: TGTGCCAGCAGTGCCGAGGCCTCAGCGGGGGACGAGCAGTACTTC
CDR3 protein: CASSAEASAGDEQYF
J gene: TRBJ2-7
D gene: TRBD2
V gene: TRBV2
clone size: many

CDR3 DNA: TGTGCCAGCAGCTGGGGTCCGACCTACGAGCAGTACTTC
CDR3 protein: CASSWGPTYEQYF
J gene: TRBJ2-7
D gene: -
V gene: TRBV7-2
clone size: -

CDR3 DNA: TGTGCCAGCACCAGGGACAGGGGCTTAAACAATGAGCAGTTCTTC
CDR3 protein: CASTRDRGLNNEQFF
J gene: TRBJ2-1
D gene: TRBD1
V gene: TRBV6-2/TRBV6-3
clone size: many

CDR3 DNA: TGCGCCAGCAGCTTGACTAGCGACGAGCAGTACTTC
CDR3 protein: CASSLTSDEQYF
J gene: TRBJ2-7
D gene: TRBD2
V gene: TRBV5-1
clone size: many

CDR3 DNA: TGTGCCAGCAGCCCTCAAGGACTAGCGGGTACCCCCAATGAGCAGTTCTTC
CDR3 protein: CASSPQGLAGTPNEQFF
J gene: TRBJ2-1
D gene: TRBD2
V gene: TRBV7-3
clone size: many

CDR3 DNA: TGCGCCAGCAGCTTGATCGGACAGGATCCGTTCTTC
CDR3 protein: CASSLIGQDPFF
J gene: TRBJ2-1
D gene: TRBD1
V gene: TRBV5-1
clone size: -

CDR3 DNA: TGTGCCAGCAAGTCCCAGGCAAGGGGTTCACCCCTCCACTTT
CDR3 protein: CASKSQARGSPLHF
J gene: TRBJ1-6
D gene: -
V gene: TRBV6-5
clone size: -

CDR3 DNA: TGCGCCAGCAGCCAAGATGGGACTAGCGGGGAGTGGAGCACAGATACGCAGTATTTT
CDR3 protein: CASSQDGTSGEWSTDTQYF
J gene: TRBJ2-3
D gene: TRBD2
V gene: TRBV4-3
clone size: many

CDR3 DNA: TGTGCCATCAGTGAGCTACTAACTAGCTCACCCCTCCACTTT
CDR3 protein: CAISELLTSSPLHF
J gene: TRBJ1-6
D gene: -
V gene: TRBV10-3
clone size: many

CDR3 DNA: TGCAGGGCTGAGGGCAGAAACTATGGCTACACCTTC
CDR3 protein: CRAEGRNYGYTF
J gene: TRBJ1-2
D gene: -
V gene: TRBV20-1
clone size: -

CDR3 DNA: TGTGCCAGCAGGGATGGACAGGGGACTGAAAAACTGTTTTTT
CDR3 protein: CASRDGQGTEKLFF
J gene: TRBJ1-4
D gene: TRBD1
V gene: TRBV13
clone size: few

CDR3 DNA: TGTGCCAGCAGCCCCGAGGAAAGGTCCTCTGGAAACACCATATATTTT
CDR3 protein: CASSPEERSSGNTIYF
J gene: TRBJ1-3
D gene: -
V gene: TRBV9
clone size: -

CDR3 DNA: TGCGCCAGCAGCTTGGTAGGCCGAACCACCGGGGAGCTGTTTTTT
CDR3 protein: CASSLVGRTTGELFF
J gene: TRBJ2-2
D gene: -
V gene: TRBV5-1
clone size: few

CDR3 DNA: TGTGCCACCAGCGCTTGGACAGGGAACTATGGCTACACCTTC
CDR3 protein: CATSAWTGNYGYTF
J gene: TRBJ1-2
D gene: TRBD1
V gene: TRBV15
clone size: many

CDR3 DNA: TGTGCCATCAGTCTACTAGCGGGAGTATTCAGCACAGATACGCAGTATTTT
CDR3 protein: CAISLLAGVFSTDTQYF
J gene: TRBJ2-3
D gene: TRBD2
V gene: TRBV10-3
clone size: -

CDR3 DNA: TGTGCCAGCAGCTTGACAGGATGGAACACTGAAGCTTTCTTT
CDR3 protein: CASSLTGWNTEAFF
J gene: TRBJ1-1
D gene: -
V gene: TRBV7-2
clone size: -

CDR3 DNA: TGTGCCAGCAGCTCGGACAGGGGGGCATTTCAGCCCCAGCATTTT
CDR3 protein: CASSSDRGAFQPQHF
J gene: TRBJ1-5
D gene: TRBD1
V gene: TRBV5-5
clone size: -

CDR3 DNA: TGCGCCAGCACCACGTCGGGGTACAATGAGCAGTTCTTC
CDR3 protein: CASTTSGYNEQFF
J gene: TRBJ2-1
D gene: -
V gene: TRBV5-1
clone size: -

CDR3 DNA: TGCAGTGCTGAGGGGTCGGGCACTGAAGCTTTCTTT
CDR3 protein: CSAEGSGTEAFF
J gene: TRBJ1-1
D gene: -
V gene: TRBV20-1
clone size: few

CDR3 DNA: TGTGCCAGCAGTTTATCGATGAGGACCGCGTATCGTTTCGAGCAGTACTTC
CDR3 protein: CASSLSMRTAYRFEQYF
J gene: TRBJ2-7
D gene: -
V gene: TRBV27
clone size: many

CDR3 DNA: TGCGCCAGCAGCCCGACTAGCGGGGGGTTGGTTTCGCAGTATTTT
CDR3 protein: CASSPTSGGLVSQYF
J gene: TRBJ2-3
D gene: TRBD2
V gene: TRBV5-1
clone size: many

CDR3 DNA: TGTGCCAGCAGCATGGACAGCTTCCAAGAGACCCAGTACTTC
CDR3 protein: CASSMDSFQETQYF
J gene: TRBJ2-5
D gene: -
V gene: TRBV6-2/TRBV6-3
clone size: many

CDR3 DNA: TGTGCCAGCAGTGGACAGGCGAACACTGAAGCTTTCTTT
CDR3 protein: CASSGQANTEAFF
J gene: TRBJ1-1
D gene: -
V gene: TRBV25-1
clone size: few

CDR3 DNA: TGCAGTGCTAGAGCCACCAGGCAGGGCACTGAAGCTTTCTTT
CDR3 protein: CSARATRQGTEAFF
J gene: TRBJ1-1
D gene: -
V gene: TRBV20-1
clone size: few

CDR3 DNA: TGTGCCAGCAGTTACGACAGGGGACTCTATAGCAATCAGCCCCAGCATTTT
CDR3 protein: CASSYDRGLYSNQPQHF
J gene: TRBJ1-5
D gene: TRBD1
V gene: TRBV6-6
clone size: -

CDR3 DNA: TGTGCCAGCAGCTTATCCGGGGCTTACGAGCAGTACTTC
CDR3 protein: CASSLSGAYEQYF
J gene: TRBJ2-7
D gene: -
V gene: TRBV5-1
clone size: many

CDR3 DNA: TGTGCCAGTAGTACTTTACAGGGACAGGGGGATTCACCCCTCCACTTT
CDR3 protein: CASSTLQGQGDSPLHF
J gene: TRBJ1-6
D gene: TRBD1
V gene: TRBV19
clone size: few

CDR3 DNA: TGCAGTGCTAGAGTCGACGCCAGGGGAGTACTAGCGGGGGCCAGGGAGCAGTTCTTC
CDR3 protein: CSARVDARGVLAGAREQFF
J gene: TRBJ2-1
D gene: TRBD2
V gene: TRBV20-1
clone size: once

CDR3 DNA: TGTGCCAGCAGCCCCGGACGGGGACAAGAGACCCAGTACTTC
CDR3 protein: CASSPGRGQETQYF
J gene: TRBJ2-5
D gene: -
V gene: TRBV5-1
clone size: -

CDR3 DNA: TGTGCCAGCAGTGAAACAGGTTACGATCAGCCCCAGCATTTT
CDR3 protein: CASSETGYDQPQHF
J gene: TRBJ1-5
D gene: -
V gene: TRBV25-1
clone size: -

CDR3 DNA: TGTGCCAGCAGTTTATCTACTAGCGGACTCTACGAGCAGTACTTC
CDR3 protein: CASSLSTSGLYEQYF
J gene: TRBJ2-7
D gene: TRBD2
V gene: TRBV27
clone size: many

CDR3 DNA: TGTGCCAGTAGCGAAGGGAGTAACGATAATTCACCCCTCCACTTT
CDR3 protein: CASSEGSNDNSPLHF
J gene: TRBJ1-6
D gene: -
V gene: TRBV19
clone size: -

CDR3 DNA: TGTGCCAGCAGCAGGACTAGCGGGGGTTATCCTAGCTCCTACAATGAGCAGTTCTTC
CDR3 protein: CASSRTSGGYPSSYNEQFF
J gene: TRBJ2-1
D gene: TRBD2
V gene: TRBV11-2
clone size: many

CDR3 DNA: TGCGCCAGCAGCTCAAGTGGGGCCCCCGGCACCGGGGAGCTGTTTTTT
CDR3 protein: CASSSSGAPGTGELFF
J gene: TRBJ2-2
D gene: -
V gene: TRBV5-1
clone size: -

CDR3 DNA: TGTGCCAGCTCATTACTGAACGATGAGCAGTTCTTC
CDR3 protein: CASSLLNDEQFF
J gene: TRBJ2-1
D gene: -
V gene: TRBV18
clone size: many

CDR3 DNA: TGTGCCAGCAGCTTAACAGGAAGTACGGAGCAGTACTTC
CDR3 protein: CASSLTGSTEQYF
J gene: TRBJ2-7
D gene: -
V gene: TRBV7-8
clone size: many

CDR3 DNA: TGTGCCAGCAGCCCCAATCGGAAGGTGGGGGACACAGATACGCAGTATTTT
CDR3 protein: CASSPNRKVGDTDTQYF
J gene: TRBJ2-3
D gene: -
V gene: TRBV4-2
clone size: many

CDR3 DNA: TGTGCCAGCAGACGCCTGGAGACGAACAATGAAAAACTGTTTTTT
CDR3 protein: CASRRLETNNEKLFF
J gene: TRBJ1-4
D gene: -
V gene: TRBV6-6
clone size: -

CDR3 DNA: TGTGCCAGCAGCGCCGGGACAGTTGGTTCACCCCTCCACTTT
CDR3 protein: CASSAGTVGSPLHF
J gene: TRBJ1-6
D gene: TRBD1
V gene: TRBV7-2
clone size: many

CDR3 DNA: TGTGCCAGCATCCCCCACCTGAGCTCCTACGAGCAGTACTTC
CDR3 protein: CASIPHLSSYEQYF
J gene: TRBJ2-7
D gene: -
V gene: TRBV28
clone size: -

CDR3 DNA: TGCAGCGTTGAAGGGGCCCGGGGAGAGACCCAGTACTTC
CDR3 protein: CSVEGARGETQYF
J gene: TRBJ2-5
D gene: -
V gene: TRBV29-1
clone size: many

CDR3 DNA: TGTGCCAGCAGTCCCCTCCCGAGTAGCGGGGGAGTGAACACCGGGGAGCTGTTTTTT
CDR3 protein: CASSPLPSSGGVNTGELFF
J gene: TRBJ2-2
D gene: TRBD2
V gene: TRBV28
clone size: -

CDR3 DNA: TGTGCCAGCAGATTCCGGACTAGCGGGACAAACAATGAGCAGTTCTTC
CDR3 protein: CASRFRTSGTNNEQFF
J gene: TRBJ2-1
D gene: TRBD2
V gene: TRBV6-5
clone size: many

CDR3 DNA: TGTGCCAGCAGCTACCCCCAGGGGATTAGGAATGAGCAGTTCTTC
CDR3 protein: CASSYPQGIRNEQFF
J gene: TRBJ2-1
D gene: -
V gene: TRBV7-9
clone size: many

CDR3 DNA: TGTGCCAGCAGTGATAGGGCAGGGTCCGTATACGAGCAGTACTTC
CDR3 protein: CASSDRAGSVYEQYF
J gene: TRBJ2-7
D gene: -
V gene: TRBV6-1
clone size: -

CDR3 DNA: TGCAATGCGAGACCCCCGGCTAACTATGGCTACACCTTC
CDR3 protein: CNARPPANYGYTF
J gene: TRBJ1-2
D gene: -
V gene: TRBV20-1
clone size: -

CDR3 DNA: TGCGCCAGCAGCGATGCACCTAGCAGAAACTATGGCTACACCTTC
CDR3 protein: CASSDAPSRNYGYTF
J gene: TRBJ1-2
D gene: -
V gene: TRBV5-1
clone size: -

CDR3 DNA: TGTGCCAGCAGCCAAGAAAGAAGTGGGGACCAGCGGGGAGAGACCCAGTACTTC
CDR3 protein: CASSQERSGDQRGETQYF
J gene: TRBJ2-5
D gene: TRBD2
V gene: TRBV3-1
clone size: many

CDR3 DNA: TGCAGTGCGGGGACAGGGGTTTGGACTGAAGCTTTCTTT
CDR3 protein: CSAGTGVWTEAFF
J gene: TRBJ1-1
D gene: TRBD1
V gene: TRBV20-1
clone size: -

CDR3 DNA: TGTGCCAGCAGCGCCGGACTAGCTGGGGAGACCCAGTACTTC
CDR3 protein: CASSAGLAGETQYF
J gene: TRBJ2-5
D gene: TRBD2
V gene: TRBV7-2
clone size: -

CDR3 DNA: TGCGCCAGCAGCTGGACTAGTGCCGGGCAAGAGACCCAGTACTTC
CDR3 protein: CASSWTSAGQETQYF
J gene: TRBJ2-5
D gene: TRBD2
V gene: TRBV5-1
clone size: many

CDR3 DNA: TGTGCCTGGAGCCAGGGACAGGGGGACCCTTGGCAGCCCCAGCATTTT
CDR3 protein: CAWSQGQGDPWQPQHF
J gene: TRBJ1-5
D gene: TRBD1
V gene: TRBV30
clone size: -

CDR3 DNA: TGTGCCAGCAGTCCAACTAGAGGAAACACCATATATTTT
CDR3 protein: CASSPTRGNTIYF
J gene: TRBJ1-3
D gene: -
V gene: TRBV6-5
clone size: -

CDR3 DNA: TGTGCCAGCAGCCAAGGTGGAGGGGAAACTAACTATGGCTACACCTTC
CDR3 protein: CASSQGGGETNYGYTF
J gene: TRBJ1-2
D gene: -
V gene: TRBV4-2
clone size: -

CDR3 DNA: TGTGCCAGCTGCAGGGACAGGTCGTACGAGCAGTACTTC
CDR3 protein: CASCRDRSYEQYF
J gene: TRBJ2-7
D gene: TRBD1
V gene: TRBV5-6
clone size: -